The source of this T cell receptor (beta chain) is a study of blood T cell repertoires in COVID-19. Background on the study: COVID-19 samples, acute and convalescent, were from the United States, Italy and Spain. T cells, B-cell-depleted T cells, or PBMCs provided the cDNA or gDNA that served as material.

Per the study methods: By means of reference gene primer amplification, nucleated cell counts were estimated. TCRdb keeps only in-frame clones here, not all; method: immunoSEQ multiplex PCR. V, J and clone size derive from that table, while D and trimming were established from the DNA sequence. Of roughly 120,000 clones detected, 85% appear once; the ten largest clones hold around 9.9%. Sequencing was carried out using peripheral blood. The TCR was taken from an elderly man with acute or convalescent COVID-19.

CDR3 sequence reads: CASSSTDRRDTQYF. The CDR3 DNA sequence: TGTGCCAGCAGCTCTACAGACAGGCGGGATACGCAGTATTTT. The chain uses TRBV7-9 and TRBJ2-3, with D tentatively TRBD1 (6 bases). The germline V and J ends were trimmed by 4 bases and 6 bases, with 14 bases remaining between them. The CDR3 has 14 residues. Germline loops: CDR1 SEHNR, CDR2 FQNEAQ (reference sequence).